The 2 T cell receptor beta chains below all came from one sample that was sequenced in a study of blood T cells in healthy people across ages. The authors ran a second PCR of roughly 7 to 11 cycles using a sample-barcoded 5' primer and a J-beta primer mix. TCRdb reprocessed the 5' RACE reads with MiXCR, giving one entry per CDR3 protein. The sample shows 450,000 to 600,000 distinct CDR3 sequences, about 25% of them seen only once. This sample was shared with a second study, whose subject was T cells of mothers and their children.

Sequenced input: blood. The receptors were sampled from a boy aged 2 to 9 in good health.

This clonotype was detected only a few times. The rearrangement links TRBV6-5 to TRBJ1-2; no reliable D call. V lost 6 bases and J 8 bases, leaving 19 bases between the germline ends. Germline V gene lookup returns CDR1 MNHEY and CDR2 SVGAGI. This CDR3 contains 14 residues. CDR3 protein: CASSVQHDFRGYTF. In DNA form, the CDR3 reads TGTGCCAGCAGCGTACAGCACGACTTTAGGGGCTACACCTTC.

The CDR3 is CASSLGTGSLANYGYTF. DNA of the CDR3: TGTGCCAGCAGCTTAGGAACAGGATCACTCGCTAACTATGGCTACACCTTC. J is TRBJ1-2 and V is TRBV7-6; possibly TRBD1 for D (5 bases). Germline CDR1 and CDR2: SGHVS and FNYEAQ. This CDR3 region has 17 residues. Trimming pared 1 base from V and 0 bases from J, leaving 15 bases between.